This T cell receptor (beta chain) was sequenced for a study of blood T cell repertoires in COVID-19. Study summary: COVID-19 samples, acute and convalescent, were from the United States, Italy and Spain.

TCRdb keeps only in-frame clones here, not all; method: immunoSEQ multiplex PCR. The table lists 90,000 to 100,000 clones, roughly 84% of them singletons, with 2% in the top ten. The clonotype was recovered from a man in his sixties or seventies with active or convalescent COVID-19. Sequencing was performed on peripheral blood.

The CDR3 nucleotides read TGCGCCAGCAGCTTGGGGATAGCGGGGGGTCAAGAGACCCAGTACTTC. Its protein product is CASSLGIAGGQETQYF. The chain combines TRBV5-1 with TRBJ2-5; 10 nucleotides line up with TRBD2. The trim removed 0 bases at V and 2 bases at J, leaving 4 bases unmatched. CDR3 length: 16 residues. Per germline, CDR1 SGHRS and CDR2 YFSETQ.